The sequence of this T cell receptor beta chain was determined in a study of blood T cell repertoires in COVID-19 (dated by TCRdb to 2019 to 2021). Looking at the study overall: Samples covering the acute and convalescent phases of COVID-19 were provided by collaborators in the United States, Italy and Spain. The prospective study material was composed of cDNA or gDNA derived from T cells, B-cell-depleted T cells, or PBMCs. Deeply sampled blood TCRbeta repertoires from subjects exposed to, actively infected with, or recovered from COVID-19 were included in the dataset. The repertoires were released in a freely available public database intended as a resource for research on the immune response to SARS-CoV-2. The samples were drawn from two sources: the first 160 participants of the ongoing ImmuneRACE study, and 1,000 to 1,500 subjects contributed by 6 global collaborators. The sample metadata nearly always contained a de-identified subject ID, COVID-19 status, age in years and sex. HLA class I and class II types, where available, came from metadata supplied by the sample provider rather than from assay-based typing. The study at large found these results: The amount of clinical and demographic metadata varied by source and participant and was provided uncurated.

TCRbeta CDR3 regions were amplified from genomic DNA using the immunoSEQ Assay, a bias-controlled multiplex PCR. The authors' pipeline ran thus. Within the assay, amplification of reference gene primers was used to estimate how many nucleated cells each sample contained. To quantify the absolute abundance of each unique TCRbeta CDR3 rearrangement, sequence reads were collapsed and filtered. For each sample, productive Simpson clonality was calculated by taking the square root of Simpson's diversity index across productive rearrangements. Held by TCRdb, this immuneACCESS table contains in-frame sequences only and omits some clones. Under half of the omission traces to an unresolved V gene where checked; the cause of the rest is unknown. That table gives V, J and clone size, and the DNA gave D and trimming. Here the sample has approximately 100,000 clones; approximately 88% occur a single time. Together, the top ten hold 15% to 20% of the sample.

The collaborating institutions used their own protocols to collect whole blood in K2EDTA tubes. For TCRbeta analysis, collaborators shipped samples in one of three forms: frozen whole blood, isolated PBMCs, or DNA extracted from either of those sample types. For this clone: Its antigen remains unidentified. Base-call qualities are not available, and no considerably larger clone is one nucleotide away.

The CDR3 spans 13 residues, from the cysteine through the phenylalanine. Of all the DNA, just the CDR3 is kept, 39 bases in frame from base 1. At the junction V is shortened by 0 bases and J by 13 bases, with 12 bases in between. The sequencing sample was made of peripheral blood. This clonotype was obtained from a woman aged 60-75 years with acute or convalescent COVID-19. The rearranged segments are TRBV12-3 or TRBV12-4 and TRBJ1-4, with a weak D call of TRBD1 (5 bases match). The CDR3: CASSLAGAGRLFF. The DNA reads TGTGCCAGCAGTTTAGCTGGGGCCGGGAGACTGTTTTTT.